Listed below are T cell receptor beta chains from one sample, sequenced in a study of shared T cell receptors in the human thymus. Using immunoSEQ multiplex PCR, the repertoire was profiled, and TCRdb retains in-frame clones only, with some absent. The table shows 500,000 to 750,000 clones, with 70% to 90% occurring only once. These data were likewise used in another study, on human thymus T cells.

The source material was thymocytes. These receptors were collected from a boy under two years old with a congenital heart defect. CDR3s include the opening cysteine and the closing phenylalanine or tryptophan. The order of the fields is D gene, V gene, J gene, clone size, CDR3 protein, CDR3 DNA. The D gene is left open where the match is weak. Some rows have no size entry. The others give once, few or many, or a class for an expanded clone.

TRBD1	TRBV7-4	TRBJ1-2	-	CASSPLTGSGNYGYTF	TGTGCCAGCAGCCCACTGACAGGGTCTGGTAACTATGGCTACACCTTC
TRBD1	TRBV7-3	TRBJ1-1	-	CASSLGPRGLITEAFF	TGTGCCAGCAGCTTAGGGCCCAGGGGGCTTATCACTGAAGCTTTCTTT
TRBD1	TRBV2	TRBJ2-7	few	CASSESSRDRTTPRVYEQYF	TGTGCCAGCAGTGAATCTTCGAGGGACAGGACTACCCCGAGGGTGTACGAGCAGTACTTC
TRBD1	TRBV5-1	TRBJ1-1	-	CASSLSYHRGRTEAFF	TGCGCCAGCAGCTTGTCGTATCACAGGGGGCGGACTGAAGCTTTCTTT
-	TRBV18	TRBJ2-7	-	CASSPASRGYEQYF	TGTGCCAGCTCACCAGCCAGCCGAGGCTACGAGCAGTACTTC
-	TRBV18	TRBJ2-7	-	CASSPPDSLPRAEQYF	TGTGCCAGCTCACCACCTGACAGCTTACCTCGGGCCGAGCAGTACTTC
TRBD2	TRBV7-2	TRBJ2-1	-	CASSLPYTSGREDEQFF	TGTGCCAGCAGCTTACCCTATACTAGCGGGAGGGAGGATGAGCAGTTCTTC
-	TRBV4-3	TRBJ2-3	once	CASSQGSLVASDTDTQYF	TGCGCCAGCAGCCAGGGGTCTCTTGTGGCTAGCGATACAGATACGCAGTATTTT
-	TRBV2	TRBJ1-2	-	CASSVTGNGNYGYTF	TGTGCCAGCAGCGTAACAGGGAACGGAAACTATGGCTACACCTTC
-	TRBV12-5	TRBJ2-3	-	CASGLRSFTDTQYF	TGTGCTAGTGGTTTGAGGAGCTTCACAGATACGCAGTATTTT
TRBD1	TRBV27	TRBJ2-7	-	CASSPDRGRLSEQYF	TGTGCCAGCAGTCCGGACAGGGGGCGCTTGAGCGAGCAGTACTTC
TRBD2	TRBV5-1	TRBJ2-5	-	CASSFGSSGRRQETQYF	TGCGCCAGCAGCTTTGGGTCTAGCGGGAGACGTCAAGAGACCCAGTACTTC
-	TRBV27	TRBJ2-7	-	CASSLSGRNRRYEQYF	TGTGCCAGCAGTTTATCCGGACGTAACAGGCGCTACGAGCAGTACTTC
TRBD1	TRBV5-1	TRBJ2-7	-	CASRSRTDRIEQYF	TGCGCCAGCAGATCAAGGACGGACAGGATCGAGCAGTACTTC
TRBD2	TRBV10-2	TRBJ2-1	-	CASSRPGLAGQNEQFF	TGCGCCAGCAGTCGGCCGGGACTAGCGGGACAGAATGAGCAGTTCTTC
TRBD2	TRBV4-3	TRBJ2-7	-	CASSQGGQLAGDADYEQYF	TGCGCCAGCAGCCAAGGGGGGCAGCTAGCGGGAGATGCGGACTACGAGCAGTACTTC
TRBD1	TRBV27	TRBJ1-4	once	CASSPSTGGEEKLFF	TGTGCCAGCAGCCCCTCGACAGGGGGGGAGGAAAAACTGTTTTTT
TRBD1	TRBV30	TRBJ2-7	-	CAWSPMGDRDAYEQYF	TGTGCCTGGAGCCCTATGGGGGACAGGGACGCCTACGAGCAGTACTTC
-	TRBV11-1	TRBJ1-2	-	CASTQLTGLYYGYTF	TGTGCCAGCACTCAACTTACAGGGCTGTATTATGGCTACACCTTC
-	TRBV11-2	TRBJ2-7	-	CASSFGFYEQYF	TGTGCCAGCAGCTTCGGGTTCTACGAGCAGTACTTC
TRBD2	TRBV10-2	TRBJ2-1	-	CASSGTGTSGRGSSYNEQFF	TGCGCCAGCAGTGGTACAGGGACTAGCGGGAGGGGGAGCTCCTACAATGAGCAGTTCTTC
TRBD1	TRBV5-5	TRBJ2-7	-	CASSWDRTYEQYF	TGTGCCAGCAGCTGGGACAGAACCTACGAGCAGTACTTC
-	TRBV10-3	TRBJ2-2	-	CATGGEVYTGELFF	TGTGCCACCGGAGGGGAGGTATACACCGGGGAGCTGTTTTTT
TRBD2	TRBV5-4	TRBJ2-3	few	CASTDSPLAGSSTDTQYF	TGTGCCAGCACCGATTCCCCCCTAGCGGGCTCTAGCACAGATACGCAGTATTTT
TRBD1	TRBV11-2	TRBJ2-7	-	CASSFAGGVFGRYYEQYF	TGTGCCAGCAGCTTTGCAGGGGGAGTCTTTGGAAGATACTACGAGCAGTACTTC
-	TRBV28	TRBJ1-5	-	CASSPAGRGPNQPQHF	TGTGCCAGCAGTCCCGCGGGCAGGGGACCCAATCAGCCCCAGCATTTT
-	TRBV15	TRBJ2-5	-	CATSRGEGGETQYF	TGTGCCACCAGCAGAGGCGAGGGGGGGGAGACCCAGTACTTC
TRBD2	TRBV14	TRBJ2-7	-	CASSQEDASGGTTYEQYF	TGTGCCAGCAGCCAAGAAGATGCTAGCGGGGGGACTACCTACGAGCAGTACTTC
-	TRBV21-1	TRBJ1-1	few	CASSKVGARNTEAFF	TGTGCCAGCAGCAAAGTAGGGGCGCGGAACACTGAAGCTTTCTTT
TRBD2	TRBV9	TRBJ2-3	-	CASSVPPSGTLSTDTQYF	TGTGCCAGCAGCGTACCCCCTAGCGGGACCCTCAGCACAGATACGCAGTATTTT
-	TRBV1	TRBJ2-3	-	CTSSCRQVSTDTQYF	TGCACCAGCAGCTGCCGTCAGGTGAGCACAGATACGCAGTATTTT
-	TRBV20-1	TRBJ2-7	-	CSAPGAYEQYF	TGCAGTGCTCCCGGGGCCTACGAGCAGTACTTC
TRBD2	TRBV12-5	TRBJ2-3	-	CASGSGLASTDTQYF	TGTGCTAGTGGTTCGGGACTAGCGAGCACAGATACGCAGTATTTT
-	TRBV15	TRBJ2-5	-	CATGSNLRETQYF	TGTGCCACCGGGAGCAACTTGAGAGAGACCCAGTACTTC
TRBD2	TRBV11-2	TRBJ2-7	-	CASSRVSPGRSYEQYF	TGTGCCAGCAGCAGGGTCTCCCCCGGGAGGTCCTACGAGCAGTACTTC
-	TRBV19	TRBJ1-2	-	CASSRTAKRETNYGYTF	TGTGCCAGTAGTCGGACAGCAAAGCGAGAAACTAACTATGGCTACACCTTC
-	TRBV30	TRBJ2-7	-	CAWSVRWDTPYEQYF	TGTGCCTGGAGTGTCAGATGGGACACCCCCTACGAGCAGTACTTC
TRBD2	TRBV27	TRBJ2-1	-	CASSRTSEYNEQFF	TGTGCCAGCAGCCGGACTAGCGAATACAATGAGCAGTTCTTC
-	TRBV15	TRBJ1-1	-	CATSRDCGWRCTEAFF	TGTGCCACCAGCAGAGATTGTGGTTGGAGGTGCACTGAAGCTTTCTTT
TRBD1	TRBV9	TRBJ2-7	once	CASSGGGQGDPYEQYF	TGTGCCAGCAGCGGGGGGGGACAGGGGGACCCCTACGAGCAGTACTTC
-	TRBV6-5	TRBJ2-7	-	CASSYPPAYEQYF	TGTGCCAGCAGCTACCCCCCGGCCTACGAGCAGTACTTC
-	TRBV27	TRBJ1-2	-	CASSFVQGSGGYTF	TGTGCCAGCAGTTTTGTACAGGGCTCTGGGGGCTACACCTTC
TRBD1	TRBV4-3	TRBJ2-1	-	CASSPFPGQLYNEQFF	TGCGCCAGCAGTCCTTTTCCGGGACAGCTATACAATGAGCAGTTCTTC
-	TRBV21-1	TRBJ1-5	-	CASSNSKLGTVFQGPQHF	TGTGCCAGCAGCAATTCCAAGCTCGGGACAGTTTTTCAAGGGCCCCAGCATTTT
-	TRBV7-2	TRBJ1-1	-	CASSFGQPVPAFF	TGTGCCAGCAGCTTCGGACAGCCAGTACCAGCTTTCTTT
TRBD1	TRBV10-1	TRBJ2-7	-	CASSARQGNGAEQYF	TGCGCCAGCAGTGCGAGACAGGGAAACGGAGCCGAGCAGTACTTC
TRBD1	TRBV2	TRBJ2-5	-	CASRPLRDRGGETQYF	TGTGCCAGCAGACCACTCCGGGACAGGGGGGGGGAGACCCAGTACTTC
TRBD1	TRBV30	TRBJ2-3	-	CAWSVGAGGPSTDTQYF	TGTGCCTGGAGTGTCGGGGCAGGGGGCCCTAGCACAGATACGCAGTATTTT
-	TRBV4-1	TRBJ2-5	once	CASSQDERLQETQYF	TGCGCCAGCAGCCAAGATGAACGGTTGCAAGAGACCCAGTACTTC
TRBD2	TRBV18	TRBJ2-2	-	CASSSRLAGVNTGELFF	TGTGCCAGCTCATCGAGACTAGCGGGAGTTAACACCGGGGAGCTGTTTTTT
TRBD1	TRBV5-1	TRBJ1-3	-	CASSPGQGPSYSGNTIYF	TGCGCCAGCAGCCCCGGACAGGGGCCTTCCTACTCTGGAAACACCATATATTTT
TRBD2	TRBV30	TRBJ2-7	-	CAWTSGSTRGPIYEQYF	TGTGCCTGGACTAGCGGGAGTACCCGTGGACCCATCTACGAGCAGTACTTC
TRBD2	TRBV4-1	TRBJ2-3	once	CASSLLGRGPPADTQYF	TGCGCCAGCAGCCTCCTAGGGAGGGGCCCCCCCGCAGATACGCAGTATTTT
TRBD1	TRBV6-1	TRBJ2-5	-	CASVRDRGQETQYF	TGTGCCAGCGTCCGGGACAGGGGGCAAGAGACCCAGTACTTC
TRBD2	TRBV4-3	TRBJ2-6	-	CASSQDRTSSGANVLTF	TGCGCCAGCAGCCAAGATCGGACTAGCTCTGGGGCCAACGTCCTGACTTTC
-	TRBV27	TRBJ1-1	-	CASSPRTGGEAFF	TGTGCCAGCAGTCCCCGAACAGGTGGTGAAGCTTTCTTT